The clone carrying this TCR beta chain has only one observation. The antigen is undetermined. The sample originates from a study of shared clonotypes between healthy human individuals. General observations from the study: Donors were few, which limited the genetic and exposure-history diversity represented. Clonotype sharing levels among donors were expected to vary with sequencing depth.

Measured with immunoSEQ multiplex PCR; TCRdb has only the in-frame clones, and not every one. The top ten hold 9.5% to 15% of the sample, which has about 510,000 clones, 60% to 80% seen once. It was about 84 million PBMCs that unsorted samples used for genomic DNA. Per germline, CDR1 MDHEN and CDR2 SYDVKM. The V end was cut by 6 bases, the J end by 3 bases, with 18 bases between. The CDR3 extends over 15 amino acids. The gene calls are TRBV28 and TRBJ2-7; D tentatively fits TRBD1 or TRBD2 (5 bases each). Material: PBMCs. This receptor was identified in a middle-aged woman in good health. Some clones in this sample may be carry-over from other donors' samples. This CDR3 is CASSSPGRGRYEQYF. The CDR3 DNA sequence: TGTGCCAGCAGCTCCCCAGGTAGGGGACGCTACGAGCAGTACTTC.